This T cell receptor beta chain was found in a study of CXCR3-negative and CXCR3-positive naive CD8 T cells. The wider study: TRB reads totalled about 135 million, about 1.5 +/- 0.3 million per library.

Triplicates of 300,000 or so cells were sorted from each CD8+ T cell subset. The CD45RO-CCR7+CD27+CD95- phenotype denoted naive CD8+ T cells. The CDR3 has 14 residues. All TRB cDNA libraries came from 5' RACE performed with UMI labels. TCRdb re-called the 5' RACE reads; one entry per CDR3 protein, DNA not given. The listing contains some 41,000 distinct CDR3 sequences. The TCR originated in a human donor in good health. Some clones in this sample may be carry-over from other donors' samples. The gene calls are TRBV12-3 or TRBV12-4 and TRBJ2-1. What was sequenced was naive CXCR3- CD8+ T cells from blood. Noted subset: CD45RO-CCR7+CD27+CD95- naive CD8+ T cells lacking CXCR3 (TNR3-). This CDR3 is CASSLGGSYNEQFF.